The rows below give T cell receptor beta chains drawn from one sample of a study of blood T cell repertoires in COVID-19. Produced via immunoSEQ multiplex PCR; TCRdb's table is partial and in-frame only. The sample lists roughly 120,000 clones, more than 80% occurring once. The specimen was peripheral blood. These receptors were obtained from a woman in her sixties with COVID-19, enrolled during active disease. Both conserved end residues are trimmed from each CDR3. Each record gives: J gene, V gene, CDR3 protein.

J: TRBJ1-2
V: TRBV24-1
CDR3: ATSDRDRGRGDYGYT

J: TRBJ1-2
V: TRBV29-1
CDR3: SAGEGFQYGYT

J: TRBJ1-1
V: TRBV7-3
CDR3: ASSLTRGRDGTEAF

J: TRBJ1-4
V: TRBV2
CDR3: AQQGTANEKLF

J: TRBJ2-7
V: TRBV18
CDR3: ASSPEAGGREQY

J: TRBJ2-7
V: TRBV7-2
CDR3: ASSSPPGSNEQY

J: TRBJ1-5
V: TRBV5-5
CDR3: ASSWGEREPQH

J: TRBJ2-7
V: TRBV4-1
CDR3: ASSQPGQGFNEQY

J: TRBJ1-1
V: TRBV12-3/TRBV12-4
CDR3: ASRPTGSTEAF

J: TRBJ2-3
V: TRBV9
CDR3: ASSPGTSGGLTTDTQY

J: TRBJ2-5
V: TRBV7-7
CDR3: ASSLGGAGTQETQY

J: TRBJ2-7
V: TRBV4-1
CDR3: ASSLTGTGLYEQY

J: TRBJ2-7
V: TRBV5-1
CDR3: ASSLLAGATYEQY

J: TRBJ1-6
V: TRBV5-1
CDR3: ASSLNRGPALSLH

J: TRBJ1-1
V: TRBV7-3
CDR3: ASSTQPTGKGEKNTEAF

J: TRBJ1-1
V: TRBV28
CDR3: ASLLQNTEAF

J: TRBJ2-2
V: TRBV24-1
CDR3: ATSDGTANTGELF

J: TRBJ1-2
V: TRBV5-5
CDR3: ASSRLTGVGRGYT

J: TRBJ1-1
V: TRBV3-1/TRBV3-2
CDR3: ASSQGGSGFEAF

J: TRBJ1-1
V: TRBV7-7
CDR3: ASSTHGTGGAGDTEAF

J: TRBJ1-2
V: TRBV7-2
CDR3: ATRQDLNYGYT

J: TRBJ1-2
V: TRBV3-1/TRBV3-2
CDR3: ASSPGAATNYGYT